This entry lists 32 T cell receptor beta chains sequenced from one sample in a study of shared T cell receptors in the human thymus. The assay was immunoSEQ multiplex PCR, and TCRdb's table has in-frame clones only and misses some. The sample has fewer than 700,000 clones; roughly 90% are singletons. The data were also submitted as part of a second study, on human thymus T cells.

Sequenced sample: thymocytes. The receptors were sampled from a boy under two years old with a congenital heart defect.

The chain uses TRBV5-6 and TRBJ1-2; 9 bases match TRBD1. CDR3 length: 15 residues. The V gene's germline CDR1 is SGHDT and CDR2 YYEEEE. V was pared by 4 bases and J by 4 bases, with 8 bases of the junction left unmatched. This CDR3 is CASSPRDREAYGYTF. CDR3 DNA: TGTGCCAGCAGCCCCCGGGACAGGGAGGCCTATGGCTACACCTTC.

This clone appeared a few times. This chain links TRBV4-3 with TRBJ2-1; 8 bases are a match to TRBD1. Germline trimming cut 3 bases from V and 9 bases from J; bases unmatched to any gene: 10. There are 15 residues in the CDR3. Germline V CDR1 and CDR2: LGHNA, YSLEER. CDR3 sequence: CASSHPDRDNGEQFF. CDR3 DNA sequence: TGCGCCAGCAGCCACCCGGACAGGGACAATGGTGAGCAGTTCTTC.

This clone showed up just once. The chain links TRBV7-9 to TRBJ2-7; 8 nucleotides line up with TRBD2. Per the germline V gene, CDR1 is SEHNR and CDR2 is FQNEAQ (reference sequence). This CDR3 comprises 18 residues. The V and J ends lost 2 bases and 2 bases, in that order; junction bases with no gene match: 14. The DNA for the CDR3 is TGTGCCAGCAGCTTACGGCTAGCGGGCCTTCCGGGAACCTACGAGCAGTACTTC. Its translation: CASSLRLAGLPGTYEQYF.

The rearrangement links TRBV18 to TRBJ2-3; 10 bases align to TRBD1. Germline trimming cut 3 bases from V and 0 bases from J; bases unmatched to any gene: 12. CDR1 is KGHSH, CDR2 LQKENI, per germline. This CDR3 has 19 amino acids. Written as DNA, the CDR3 is TGTGCCAGCTCACCGACCGGGACAGGGGAAACCACTAGCACAGATACGCAGTATTTT. This translates into CASSPTGTGETTSTDTQYF.

The V call is TRBV28, the J call TRBJ2-7, with 12 bases fitting TRBD2. With 2 bases clipped from V and 0 bases from J, the junction kept 8 bases outside the gene matches. The CDR3 spans 18 residues. Germline CDR1 MDHEN, CDR2 SYDVKM. The CDR3 protein is CASSLLLAGGRSSYEQYF. DNA for the CDR3: TGTGCCAGCAGTTTACTCCTAGCGGGAGGGCGCAGCTCCTACGAGCAGTACTTC.

This clone was seen just once. The genes are TRBV11-2 and TRBJ2-7; 12 nucleotides match TRBD1. Looked up from germline, CDR1 is SGHAT and CDR2 is FQNNGV. The CDR3 is 14 residues long. After removal of 6 bases from V and 5 bases from J, the junction contained 5 bases not matched to a gene. The CDR3 sequence is CASREGQGAHEQYF. The DNA of the CDR3 is TGTGCCAGCAGGGAGGGACAGGGGGCCCACGAGCAGTACTTC. The full variable domain, rest sourced from reference TRBV11-2 and TRBJ2-7, is EAGVAQSPRYKIIEKRQSVAFWCNPISGHATLYWYQQILGQGPKLLIQFQNNGVVDDSQLPKDRFSAERLKGVDSTLKIQPAKLEDSAVYLCASREGQGAHEQYFGPGTRLTVT.

The chain joins TRBV21-1 to TRBJ2-7; TRBD1 is the table's D call, not checked against the DNA. TRBV21-1 is flagged as a pseudogene. The CDR3 loop spans 15 amino acids. The CDR3 protein is CASSSTGTETYEQYF. The CDR3 bases are TGTGCCAGCAGTTCTACCGGGACAGAGACCTACGAGCAGTACTTC.

The CDR3 region has the DNA TGTGCTAGCAACTGGGACAGGTCGGATCAGCCCCAGCATTTT. Amino acids: CASNWDRSDQPQHF. This chain links TRBV12-5 with TRBJ1-5; 8 bases map to TRBD1. V dropped 9 bases and J dropped 5; count of bases not matched to a gene: 9. Germline loops: CDR1 LGHNT, CDR2 FRNRAP. This CDR3 comprises 14 residues.

This rearrangement joins TRBV28 to TRBJ2-1; 14 bases match TRBD2. The CDR3 loop spans 15 amino acids. The J segment lost 3 bases and the V segment lost 10 bases, leaving 5 bases of the junction unmatched. Germline values: CDR1 MDHEN, CDR2 SYDVKM. Here the CDR3 DNA reads TGTGCCACCCGACTAGCGGGAGGGCTCTACAATGAGCAGTTCTTC. Protein: CATRLAGGLYNEQFF.

This chain uses TRBV10-1 with TRBJ2-7; 10 nucleotides agree with TRBD2. The trim removed 3 bases at V and 3 bases at J, leaving 5 bases unmatched. The length of the CDR3 is 15 residues. CDR1 and CDR2 (germline): WNHNN, SYGVQD (reference sequence). The CDR3 spells CASSESGLAVYEQYF. DNA for the CDR3: TGCGCCAGCAGTGAATCCGGACTAGCGGTCTACGAGCAGTACTTC.

The chain carries TRBV5-1 and TRBJ2-7; the D gene could be TRBD1 or TRBD2 (6 bases each). The germline V and J ends were trimmed by 4 bases and 1 base, with 18 bases remaining between them. The CDR3 spans 16 residues. CDR1 and CDR2 (germline): SGHRS, YFSETQ. The CDR3 coding sequence is TGCGCCAGCAGCCTGGCGGGACAAAGAGGGTCCTACGAGCAGTACTTC. It translates to CASSLAGQRGSYEQYF.

V usage is TRBV6-5 and J usage is TRBJ1-5; possible D gene TRBD1, 6 bases. The CDR3 contains 15 residues. Germline V gene sequence: CDR1 MNHEY, CDR2 SVGAGI. V was shortened by 6 bases and J by 1 base, with 13 bases between the two germline ends. CDR3 nucleotides: TGTGCCAGCAGCCAAAGGGGGGGGAGCAATCAGCCCCAGCATTTT. Protein product: CASSQRGGSNQPQHF.

The J gene is TRBJ2-1, the V gene TRBV28; 10 bases map to TRBD1. Germline V gene data show CDR1 as MDHEN and CDR2 as SYDVKM. The CDR3 runs to 16 residues. J gave up 3 bases and V 6 bases, and 8 bases lay outside the gene matches. CDR3 nucleotide sequence: TGTGCCAGCAGCATATGGGGACAGGGGCACTACAATGAGCAGTTCTTC. This codes for CASSIWGQGHYNEQFF.

The rearrangement joins TRBV14 to TRBJ2-7; the D gene is possibly TRBD2 (6 bases). V gave up 0 bases and J gave up 6 bases, with 18 bases separating them. Germline assignment: CDR1 SGHDN and CDR2 FVKESK. This CDR3 has 16 residues. The DNA of the CDR3 is TGTGCCAGCAGCCAAGAAGGTGCGGAGGGTCGGGGCGAGCAGTACTTC. It yields the protein CASSQEGAEGRGEQYF.

The chain recombines TRBV4-1 with TRBJ2-7; 9 positions agree with TRBD1. The germline CDR1 and CDR2 sequences are MGHRA and YSYEKL. J gave up 7 bases and V 4 bases, and 14 bases lay outside the gene matches. This CDR3 contains 16 residues. The CDR3 sequence is CASSRETAGGTGEQYF. CDR3 nucleotide sequence: TGCGCCAGCAGCCGGGAGACCGCCGGAGGGACAGGGGAGCAGTACTTC.

The rearrangement links TRBV5-4 to TRBJ2-1, with D perhaps matching TRBD1 (5 bases). The germline gives CDR1 SGHNT, CDR2 YYREEE (reference sequence). V was pared by 4 bases and J by 15 bases, with 17 bases between. The CDR3 has 12 amino acids. Here the CDR3 reads CASSLQGQKGFF. In nucleotides, the CDR3 is TGTGCCAGCAGCCTCCAGGGCCAGAAGGGGTTCTTC. Drawing the rest from reference TRBV5-4 and TRBJ2-1, the complete variable domain is ETGVTQSPTHLIKTRGQQVTLRCSSQSGHNTVSWYQQALGQGPQFIFQYYREEENGRGNFPPRFSGLQFPNYSSELNVNALELDDSALYLCASSLQGQKGFFGPGTRLTVL.

The rearrangement links TRBV14 to TRBJ2-2; no clear D gene. Germline loops: CDR1 SGHDN, CDR2 FVKESK. The CDR3 has 15 residues. V was trimmed by 3 bases and J by 5 bases, leaving 13 bases between them. CDR3 in amino acids: CASSQRGLNTGELFF. The CDR3 bases are TGTGCCAGCAGCCAGCGCGGATTGAATACCGGGGAGCTGTTTTTT.

The table lists this clone with a few counts. The same CDR3 can be traced to other DNA sequences in this sample. The J gene is TRBJ2-5, the V gene TRBV28, with D perhaps TRBD2 (5 bases). This CDR3 spans 11 amino acids. Germline V gene lookup returns CDR1 MDHEN and CDR2 SYDVKM. V shed 6 bases and J shed 5 bases, with 7 bases lying between them. CDR3 amino acids: CASSPGETQYF. The CDR3 region has the DNA TGTGCCAGCAGCCCGGGGGAGACCCAGTACTTC.

The V gene is TRBV10-3, the J gene TRBJ2-2, with TRBD1 identical over 9 bases. This CDR3 has 20 residues. J lost 5 bases, V lost 2 bases, and 18 bases had no gene match. Germline V gene data show CDR1 as ENHRY and CDR2 as SYGVKD. The CDR3: CAISERPGTEDRGKTGELFF. CDR3 coding DNA: TGTGCCATCAGTGAGAGGCCTGGGACAGAGGACAGGGGTAAAACCGGGGAGCTGTTTTTT.

J is TRBJ2-7 and V is TRBV27; D gene uncertain. Trimming stripped 5 bases from V and 6 bases from J, with 11 bases between. This CDR3 is built from 12 residues. Germline V gene data show CDR1 as MNHEY and CDR2 as SMNVEV (reference sequence). CDR3 DNA: TGTGCCAGCAGTACGTCCTCGAGCGAGCAGTACTTC. The encoded protein is CASSTSSSEQYF.

This clone was counted only a few times. The chain couples TRBV5-4 to TRBJ1-2, with D possibly matching TRBD1 (5 bases). This CDR3 is built from 15 residues. V lost 3 bases to trimming and J lost 4 bases, with 16 bases between them. Germline V gene lookup returns CDR1 SGHNT and CDR2 YYREEE (reference sequence). The CDR3 DNA reads as TGTGCCAGCAGCTACACCTCCAGGGAAAGCTATGGCTACACCTTC. The encoded protein is CASSYTSRESYGYTF. The full variable domain, with the rest looked up from reference TRBV5-4 and TRBJ1-2, is ETGVTQSPTHLIKTRGQQVTLRCSSQSGHNTVSWYQQALGQGPQFIFQYYREEENGRGNFPPRFSGLQFPNYSSELNVNALELDDSALYLCASSYTSRESYGYTFGSGTRLTVV.

This sequence joins TRBV4-3 and TRBJ1-2, with 8 bases fitting TRBD1. Trimming removed 2 bases from V and 3 bases from J; junction bases left unmatched: 11. CDR3 length equals 17 residues. Germline V lookup: CDR1 LGHNA, CDR2 YSLEER. CDR3 coding DNA: TGCGCCAGCAGCCAACACTATTCCCAGGGGGCCTACTATGGCTACACCTTC. Encoded protein: CASSQHYSQGAYYGYTF.

V gene TRBV2 combines with J gene TRBJ1-6; a possible D gene is TRBD1 (5 bases). The germline V and J ends were trimmed by 6 bases and 8 bases, with 8 bases remaining between them. This CDR3 spans 12 amino acids. Germline-derived CDR1 and CDR2 are SNHLY and FYNNEI. The CDR3, as DNA: TGTGCCAGCAGCGTAGGGGATTCACCCCTCCACTTT. This sequence encodes CASSVGDSPLHF. Looking up the rest from reference TRBV2 and TRBJ1-6 gives the full variable domain: EPEVTQTPSHQVTQMGQEVILRCVPISNHLYFYWYRQILGQKVEFLVSFYNNEISEKSEIFDDQFSVERPDGSNFTLKIRSTKLEDSAMYFCASSVGDSPLHFGNGTRLTVT.

The chain recombines TRBV2 with TRBJ1-1; D is unresolved. The germline gives CDR1 SNHLY, CDR2 FYNNEI. The CDR3 consists of 13 residues. The CDR3 nucleotides read TGTGACCGAATGAGGAGGATGAACACTGAAGCTTTCTTT. It specifies CDRMRRMNTEAFF.

This clone was counted once. This chain links TRBV28 with TRBJ2-7; D perhaps matches TRBD2 (5 bases). CDR1 is MDHEN and CDR2 is SYDVKM in the germline V gene. The length of the CDR3 is 12 residues. Trimming stripped 8 bases from V and 3 bases from J, with 11 bases between. The DNA of the CDR3 is TGTGCCAGCGGCCCTCGGGGCTACGAGCAGTACTTC. Protein sequence: CASGPRGYEQYF.

V gene TRBV18 combines with J gene TRBJ2-5; D perhaps matches TRBD1 (6 bases). Trimming cost V 4 bases and J 4 bases, with 22 bases left between them. This CDR3 has 17 amino acids. Germline values: CDR1 KGHSH, CDR2 LQKENI. This CDR3 is CASSLQCRDTSPETQYF. The CDR3 bases are TGTGCCAGCTCACTACAATGCCGGGACACCAGTCCAGAGACCCAGTACTTC.

V and J are TRBV4-1 and TRBJ1-2, with a weak D call TRBD1 (5 bases). CDR3 length equals 17 residues. CDR1 is MGHRA and CDR2 is YSYEKL in the germline V gene. The V and J ends lost 0 bases and 2 bases respectively, with 16 bases between them. In DNA, the CDR3 is TGCGCCAGCAGCCAAGATTCAGGGAGGGAGGGAAACTATGGCTACACCTTC. Protein product: CASSQDSGREGNYGYTF.

This clone has just a few counts. The chain has TRBV7-6 and TRBJ2-1; 10 bases match TRBD2. The J segment lost 0 bases and the V segment lost 0 bases, leaving 5 bases of the junction unmatched. The germline V gene has CDR1 SGHVS and CDR2 FNYEAQ. The CDR3 loop spans 18 amino acids. As DNA, the CDR3 is TGTGCCAGCAGCTTAGCGGGACTAGCGAAATCCTCCTACAATGAGCAGTTCTTC. Its translation is CASSLAGLAKSSYNEQFF.

The V and J genes are TRBV10-2 and TRBJ2-5; the D is unclear. Germline V gene sequence: CDR1 WSHSY, CDR2 SAAADI. The germline V and J ends were trimmed by 8 bases and 2 bases, with 15 bases remaining between them. The CDR3 has 14 amino acids. The CDR3 loop is CASARRGRQETQYF. CDR3 coding DNA: TGCGCCAGCGCGCGGCGAGGTCGGCAAGAGACCCAGTACTTC.

The chain joins TRBV14 to TRBJ2-2, with D possibly TRBD1 on 5 matching bases. The CDR3 totals 15 residues. In germline, CDR1 is SGHDN, CDR2 FVKESK. Trimming shortened V by 4 bases and J by 1 base, and 10 bases separated the two germline ends. In DNA, the CDR3 is TGTGCCAGCAGCCCCAGGGAAAGGAACACCGGGGAGCTGTTTTTT. As protein: CASSPRERNTGELFF.

V usage is TRBV6-1 and J usage is TRBJ2-7, with 7 bases matching TRBD2. The germline CDR1 and CDR2 sequences are MNHNS and SASEGT. The CDR3 loop spans 17 amino acids. V was pared by 0 bases and J by 3 bases, with 11 bases of the junction left unmatched. The DNA of the CDR3 is TGTGCCAGCAGTGAAGCGCATCGGACCGCGGGAGACTACGAGCAGTACTTC. Translating it yields CASSEAHRTAGDYEQYF.

The genes are TRBV7-9 and TRBJ1-5; D ambiguous. Looked up from germline, CDR1 is SEHNR and CDR2 is FQNEAQ (reference sequence). V was clipped by 1 base and J by 5 bases, with 6 bases between them. The CDR3 is 13 amino acids. The CDR3 reads CASSLERDQPQHF. The CDR3 DNA reads TGTGCCAGCAGCTTAGAGCGGGATCAGCCCCAGCATTTT.